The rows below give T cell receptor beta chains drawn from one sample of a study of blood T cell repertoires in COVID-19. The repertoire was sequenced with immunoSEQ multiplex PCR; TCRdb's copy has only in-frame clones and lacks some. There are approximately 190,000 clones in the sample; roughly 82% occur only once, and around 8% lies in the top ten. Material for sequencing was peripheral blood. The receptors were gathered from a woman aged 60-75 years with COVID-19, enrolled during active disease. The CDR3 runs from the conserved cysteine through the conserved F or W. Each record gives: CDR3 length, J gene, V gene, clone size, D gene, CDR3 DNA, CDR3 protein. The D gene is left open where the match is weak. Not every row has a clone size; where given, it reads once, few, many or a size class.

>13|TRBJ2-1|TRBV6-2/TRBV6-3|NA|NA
TGTGCCAGCAGCAGAGACGGGAAGGTTGAGCAGTTCTTC
CASSRDGKVEQFF
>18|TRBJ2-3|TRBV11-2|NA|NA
TGTGCCAGCAGCTTAGACCCCCCGGCAGGGATGGGCACAGATACGCAGTATTTT
CASSLDPPAGMGTDTQYF
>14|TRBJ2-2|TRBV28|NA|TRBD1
TGTGCCAGCAGTTCACAGGGGTGGGCCGGGGAGCTGTTTTTT
CASSSQGWAGELFF
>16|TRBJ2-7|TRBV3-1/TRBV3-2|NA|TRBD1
TGTGCCAGCAGCCTTCTGACAGGGGCTTTCTCCTACGAGCAGTACTTC
CASSLLTGAFSYEQYF
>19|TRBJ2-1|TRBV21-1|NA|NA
TGTGCCAGCAGCAAAGTGGACTCTAGCGGGGGGATCCTCTACAATGAGCAGTTCTTC
CASSKVDSSGGILYNEQFF
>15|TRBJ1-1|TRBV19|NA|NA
TGTGCCAGTAGCTATGGGTCGGCCCGGGGCACTGAAGCTTTCTTT
CASSYGSARGTEAFF
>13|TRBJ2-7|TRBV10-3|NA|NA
TGTGCCATCAGTGAGTCTGGTGATACTTTGCAGTACTTC
CAISESGDTLQYF
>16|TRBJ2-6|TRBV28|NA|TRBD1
TGTGCCAGCAGTCCCGACAGGGCCTCTGGGGCCAACGTCCTGACTTTC
CASSPDRASGANVLTF
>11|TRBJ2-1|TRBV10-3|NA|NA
TGTGCCAGCTGGCGCCAGGGGGAGCAGTTCTTC
CASWRQGEQFF
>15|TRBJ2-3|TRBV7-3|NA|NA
TGTGCCAGCAGCCTGCTAATGTCCCCCACAGATACGCAGTATTTT
CASSLLMSPTDTQYF
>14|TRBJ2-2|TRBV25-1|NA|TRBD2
TGTGCCAGCAGTGAATACGGGAGGACCGGGGAGCTGTTTTTT
CASSEYGRTGELFF
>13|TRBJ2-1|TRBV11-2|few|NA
TGTGCCAGCAGCTTGTCCCTTAACAATGAGCAGTTCTTC
CASSLSLNNEQFF
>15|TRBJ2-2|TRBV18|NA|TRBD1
TGTGCCAGCTCACCGACAGGGGGGAGCACCGGGGAGCTGTTTTTT
CASSPTGGSTGELFF
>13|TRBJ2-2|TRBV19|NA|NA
TGTGCCAGTACTACAGGGAAGGCCGGGGAGCTGTTTTTT
CASTTGKAGELFF
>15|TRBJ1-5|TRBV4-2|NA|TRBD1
TGTGCCAGCAGCCAGAGGGGACAGGGAGGTCAGCCCCAGCATTTT
CASSQRGQGGQPQHF
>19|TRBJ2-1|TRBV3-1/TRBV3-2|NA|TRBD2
TGTGCCAGCAGCCAAGGGACGGGGGGGCCCTTTGGCTCCTACAATGAGCAGTTCTTC
CASSQGTGGPFGSYNEQFF
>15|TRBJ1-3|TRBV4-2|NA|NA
TGTGCCAGCAGCCAAGTCGTCAGGGCTGGAAACACCATATATTTT
CASSQVVRAGNTIYF
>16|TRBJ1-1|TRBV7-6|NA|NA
TGTGCCAGCAGCTCCGACCCTGGGGGGGTCAACACTGAAGCTTTCTTT
CASSSDPGGVNTEAFF
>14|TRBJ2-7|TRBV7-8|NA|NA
TGTGCCAGCAGCTTTGGCGGGCTATCCTACGAGCAGTACTTC
CASSFGGLSYEQYF
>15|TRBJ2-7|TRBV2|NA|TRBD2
TGTGCCAGCAGTGATCTGACTAGCGGGAGCAGGGAGCAGTACTTC
CASSDLTSGSREQYF
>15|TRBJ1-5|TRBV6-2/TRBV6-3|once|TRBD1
TGTGCCAGCAGCGAGGGACAGGGGGCCGGGCAGCCCCAGCATTTT
CASSEGQGAGQPQHF
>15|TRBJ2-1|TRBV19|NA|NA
TGTGCCAGTAGCTCCTACGGGGGAGCGGAGAATGAGCAGTTCTTC
CASSSYGGAENEQFF
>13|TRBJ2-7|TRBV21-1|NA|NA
TGTGCCAGCAGCCCAGACAGGGCCTACGAGCAGTACTTC
CASSPDRAYEQYF
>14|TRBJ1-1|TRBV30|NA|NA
TGTGCCTGGAGTTTACTGCCTATGAACACTGAAGCTTTCTTT
CAWSLLPMNTEAFF
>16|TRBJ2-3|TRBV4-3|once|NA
TGCGCCAGCAGCCAAGAAATGGCGGGTCTAGGGAATACGCAGTATTTT
CASSQEMAGLGNTQYF
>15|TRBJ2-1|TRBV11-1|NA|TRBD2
TGTGCCAGCAGCTTTAGCGGGAGCAGAGGTAATGAGCAGTTCTTC
CASSFSGSRGNEQFF
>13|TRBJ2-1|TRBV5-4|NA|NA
TGTGCCAGCGGTCGGACTGCCCGGGGGGAGCAGTTCTTC
CASGRTARGEQFF
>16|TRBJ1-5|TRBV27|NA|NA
TGTGCCAGCAGGGGAGGGACCGACGGACCCAATCAGCCCCAGCATTTT
CASRGGTDGPNQPQHF
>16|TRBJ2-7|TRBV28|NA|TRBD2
TGTGCCAGCAGTTTAATTGCCGGGACTAGCAGAAGGAGGCAGTACTTC
CASSLIAGTSRRRQYF
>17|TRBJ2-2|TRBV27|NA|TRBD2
TGTGCCAGCAGCCAATACGGACTAGCGGGAGGAGCAGGGGAGCTGTTTTTT
CASSQYGLAGGAGELFF
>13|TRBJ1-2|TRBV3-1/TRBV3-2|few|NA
TGTGCCAGCAGCCAACACAGGGATACTGGCTACACCTTC
CASSQHRDTGYTF
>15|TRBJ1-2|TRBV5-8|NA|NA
TGTGCCAGCAGCTTGGCTATCGGGGCTAACTATGGCTACACCTTC
CASSLAIGANYGYTF
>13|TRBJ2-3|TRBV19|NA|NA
TGTGCCAGTAGTATTGGCACCACAGATACGCAGTATTTT
CASSIGTTDTQYF
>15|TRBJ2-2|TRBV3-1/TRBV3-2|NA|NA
TGTGCCAGCAGCCAGCAGGGGAGGGGCACCGGGGAGCTGTTTTTT
CASSQQGRGTGELFF
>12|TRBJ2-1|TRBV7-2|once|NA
TGTGCCAGCAGCCGTTTTTCGGGATTACAGTTCTTC
CASSRFSGLQFF
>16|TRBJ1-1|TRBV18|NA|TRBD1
TGTGCCAGCTCATCCGGACAGGGGAGATGGAACACTGAAGCTTTCTTT
CASSSGQGRWNTEAFF
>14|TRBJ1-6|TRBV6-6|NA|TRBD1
TGTGCCAGCAGGAAGGACAGGGGCATATCACCCCTCCACTTT
CASRKDRGISPLHF
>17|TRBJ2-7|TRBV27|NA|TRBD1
TGTGCCAGCAGTCCAAACCGTCGGGACAGCAAGACCTACGAGCAGTACTTC
CASSPNRRDSKTYEQYF
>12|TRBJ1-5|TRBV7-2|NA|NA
TGTGCCAGCAGCTTATTGCGTCAGCCCCAGCATTTT
CASSLLRQPQHF
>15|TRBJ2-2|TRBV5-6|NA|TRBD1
TGTGCCAGCAGCCCCACAGGGGGCGCATCTGGGGAGCTGTTTTTT
CASSPTGGASGELFF
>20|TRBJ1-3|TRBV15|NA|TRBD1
TGTGCCACCAGCCTACAAGGACTACCAAGGACAGGAGCACCTGGAAACACCATATATTTT
CATSLQGLPRTGAPGNTIYF
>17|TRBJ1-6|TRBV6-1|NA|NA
TGTGCCAGCAGTGAATGGGGGGGCGCATCCTATAATTCACCCCTCCACTTT
CASSEWGGASYNSPLHF
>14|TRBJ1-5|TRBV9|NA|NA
TGTGCCAGCAGCTCAGGCGTTAGCAATCAGCCCCAGCATTTT
CASSSGVSNQPQHF
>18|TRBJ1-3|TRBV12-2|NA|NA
TGTGCAAGTCGCCGGACAGGGGACTCTACCTACTCTGGAAACACCATATATTTT
CASRRTGDSTYSGNTIYF
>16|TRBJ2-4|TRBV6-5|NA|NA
TGTGCCAGCAGTTTGTCAGGGTTCTTGGGCAAAAACATTCAGTACTTC
CASSLSGFLGKNIQYF